These 3 T cell receptor beta chains came from one sample sequenced in a study of long-term antiretroviral therapy in people with HIV. Investigators performed immunoSEQ version v3.0 at survey level. TCRdb's copy holds only in-frame clones and misses some; the assay was immunoSEQ multiplex PCR. The profile shows 20,000 to 25,000 clones, about four fifths of them singletons. The sequencing used unsorted PBMCs, collected 0.1 years before starting antiretroviral therapy. These receptors all come from a man aged 35-49 years with HIV.

The V and J genes are TRBV2 and TRBJ1-2; 9 bases fit TRBD1. The germline V gene has CDR1 SNHLY and CDR2 FYNNEI. The V segment lost 6 bases and the J segment 8 bases; nucleotides outside the gene matches: 13. CDR3 length: 15 amino acids. The CDR3 nucleotides are TGTGCCAGCAGGGGACAGGGTATCGGAGTGGAGGGCTACACCTTC. Translated, it gives CASRGQGIGVEGYTF. Complete variable domain (other parts from reference TRBV2 and TRBJ1-2): EPEVTQTPSHQVTQMGQEVILRCVPISNHLYFYWYRQILGQKVEFLVSFYNNEISEKSEIFDDQFSVERPDGSNFTLKIRSTKLEDSAMYFCASRGQGIGVEGYTFGSGTRLTVV.

This sequence joins TRBV7-2 and TRBJ2-1; TRBD2 matches at 9 bases. The CDR3 is 12 residues long. The V gene end was trimmed by 6 bases and the J gene end by 8 bases; junction bases not matched to a gene: 2. Germline CDR1 SGHTA, CDR2 FQGNSA. The CDR3: CASSRTSDEQFF. The CDR3 DNA reads TGTGCCAGCAGTCGGACTAGCGATGAGCAGTTCTTC.

CDR3 residues: CATRSGETQYF. CDR3 coding DNA: TGTGCCACGCGCTCCGGAGAGACCCAGTACTTC. This rearrangement joins TRBV7-9 to TRBJ2-5; no definite D call. Germline V gene sequence: CDR1 SEHNR, CDR2 FQNEAQ (reference sequence). The V gene lost 10 bases and the J gene lost 4 bases, with 10 bases spanning the gap. The CDR3 contains 11 residues.